Listed below are T cell receptor beta chains from one sample, sequenced in a study of cytomegalovirus exposure and HLA in healthy donors. Using immunoSEQ multiplex PCR, the repertoire was profiled, and TCRdb retains in-frame clones only, with some absent. The sample includes approximately 150,000 clones, roughly 80% of them seen just once. Material for sequencing was PBMCs. These receptors were taken from a human donor in good health. Both conserved end residues are part of each CDR3. The D gene is left open where the match is weak. Clone size appears in some rows only: once, few, many, or a class for an expanded clone.

>.|.|TRBJ1-6|TRBV4-3
CASSQDPRGGQIKLSYNSPLHF
TGCGCCAGCAGCCAAGATCCTCGCGGCGGGCAGATAAAACTCTCCTATAATTCACCCCTCCACTTT
>.|.|TRBJ2-1|TRBV6-1
CASSDGAGYDNEQFF
TGTGCCAGCAGTGATGGGGCGGGGTACGACAATGAGCAGTTCTTC
>.|.|TRBJ2-4|TRBV7-6
CASSLSGGIQYF
TGTGCCAGCAGCTTATCCGGGGGCATTCAGTACTTC
>.|.|TRBJ2-7|TRBV27
CASSLPGCEQYF
TGTGCCAGCAGTTTGCCCGGTTGCGAGCAGTACTTC
>few|TRBD1|TRBJ2-5|TRBV5-1
CASSLAGAGGGETQYF
TGCGCCAGCAGCTTGGCCGGGGCAGGGGGCGGTGAGACCCAGTACTTC
>.|TRBD1|TRBJ1-2|TRBV11-2
CASSLGVGTGIGYTF
TGTGCCAGCAGCTTAGGCGTCGGGACAGGGATTGGCTACACCTTC
>.|TRBD1|TRBJ2-7|TRBV18
CASSPNSGTGGNEQYF
TGTGCCAGCTCACCAAATAGCGGGACAGGGGGCAACGAGCAGTACTTC
>.|.|TRBJ1-1|TRBV10-3
CAIIDRGKAFF
TGTGCCATCATTGATAGGGGGAAAGCTTTCTTT
>few|.|TRBJ1-5|TRBV6-5
CASSSRESQPQHF
TGTGCCAGCAGTTCCCGCGAATCTCAGCCCCAGCATTTT
>.|.|TRBJ1-5|TRBV7-8
CASSLNFQPQHF
TGTGCCAGCAGCTTAAACTTTCAGCCCCAGCATTTT
>few|.|TRBJ2-6|TRBV5-1
CASSLELMSSGANVLTF
TGCGCCAGCAGCTTGGAGCTGATGAGCTCTGGGGCCAACGTCCTGACTTTC
>.|.|TRBJ2-3|TRBV28
CASSETGDTQYF
TGTGCCAGCAGTGAGACGGGAGATACGCAGTATTTT
>.|.|TRBJ1-1|TRBV4-1
CASSAHEGNTEAFF
TGCGCCAGCAGCGCGCATGAGGGGAACACTGAAGCTTTCTTT
>.|.|TRBJ1-1|TRBV4-3
CASSQDLPGFGTEAFF
TGCGCCAGCAGCCAAGATCTCCCGGGTTTTGGCACTGAAGCTTTCTTT
>.|TRBD1|TRBJ1-1|TRBV19
CASTPGQGSWNTEAFF
TGTGCCAGTACTCCGGGACAGGGGTCGTGGAACACTGAAGCTTTCTTT
>few|TRBD1|TRBJ2-7|TRBV4-1
CASSQSGQGFYEQYF
TGCGCCAGCAGCCAATCAGGACAGGGGTTCTACGAGCAGTACTTC
>once|.|TRBJ1-6|TRBV6-5
CASSYRGKADSPLHF
TGTGCCAGCAGTTACAGAGGGAAGGCAGATTCACCCCTCCACTTT
>few|.|TRBJ2-7|TRBV4-1
CASSQEEVGSYEQYF
TGCGCCAGCAGCCAAGAAGAGGTGGGCTCCTACGAGCAGTACTTC
>.|TRBD1|TRBJ2-2|TRBV11-2
CASGRDRGPGELFF
TGTGCCAGTGGCCGGGACAGGGGGCCCGGGGAGCTGTTTTTT
>.|.|TRBJ1-5|TRBV5-5
CASSPRDNTNQPQHF
TGTGCCAGCAGCCCCCGGGACAACACCAATCAGCCCCAGCATTTT
>.|.|TRBJ1-2|TRBV4-3
CASSQEGGGAYGYTF
TGCGCCAGCAGCCAAGAGGGGGGAGGCGCCTATGGCTACACCTTC
>.|.|TRBJ1-5|TRBV7-2
CASSLLSTDQPQHF
TGTGCCAGCAGCTTACTGAGTACAGATCAGCCCCAGCATTTT
>.|TRBD2|TRBJ2-7|TRBV5-6
CASSFGTISEQYF
TGTGCCAGCAGCTTCGGGACTATATCCGAGCAGTACTTC
>.|.|TRBJ1-4|TRBV7-9
CASSLTGIDEKLFF
TGTGCCAGCAGCTTAACCGGGATCGATGAAAAACTGTTTTTT
>.|TRBD1|TRBJ2-5|TRBV25-1
CASKGDRAQETQYF
TGTGCCAGCAAAGGGGACAGGGCACAAGAGACCCAGTACTTC
>.|TRBD2|TRBJ2-2|TRBV5-1
CASSFRLAGDAGELFF
TGCGCCAGCAGCTTCCGCTTAGCGGGGGACGCCGGGGAGCTGTTTTTT
>.|TRBD1|TRBJ1-1|TRBV6-6
CASSYRQGNTEAFF
TGTGCCAGCAGTTATAGACAGGGGAACACTGAAGCTTTCTTT
>.|.|TRBJ1-1|TRBV5-1
CASSFGPGSLSMNTEAFF
.
>.|.|TRBJ2-7|TRBV29-1
CSVNPGGDYEQYF
TGCAGCGTCAACCCCGGCGGGGATTACGAGCAGTACTTC
>.|.|TRBJ1-2|TRBV5-4
CASSQWSAAYGYTF
TGTGCCAGCAGCCAGTGGTCTGCGGCCTATGGCTACACCTTC
>.|.|TRBJ2-5|TRBV15
CATSVPVRGETQYF
TGTGCCACCAGTGTCCCGGTTAGGGGAGAGACCCAGTACTTC
>.|.|TRBJ1-5|TRBV6-1
CASSEGVGAVQPQHF
TGTGCCAGCAGTGAAGGGGTGGGGGCTGTTCAGCCCCAGCATTTT
>.|.|TRBJ2-5|TRBV9
CASSVGGGRQETQYF
TGTGCCAGCAGCGTCGGTGGAGGCAGGCAAGAGACCCAGTACTTC
>.|TRBD1|TRBJ2-1|TRBV25-1
CASSEGGQGLYNEQFF
TGTGCCAGCAGTGAGGGGGGACAGGGTCTCTACAATGAGCAGTTCTTC
>few|.|TRBJ1-4|TRBV27
CASSLSIYEKLFF
TGTGCCAGCAGTTTATCTATTTATGAAAAACTGTTTTTT
>.|.|TRBJ2-3|TRBV4-2
CASSQGAGEDPYGRFTDTQYF
TGTGCCAGCAGCCAGGGTGCGGGTGAGGACCCATATGGCCGCTTCACAGATACGCAGTATTTT
>few|TRBD1|TRBJ1-1|TRBV6-5
CASSYSPGQGWTEAFF
TGTGCCAGCAGTTACTCACCCGGACAGGGTTGGACTGAAGCTTTCTTT
>.|TRBD1|TRBJ2-1|TRBV6-6
CASSYLAPGQTNEQFF
TGTGCCAGCAGTTACCTAGCACCGGGACAGACGAATGAGCAGTTCTTC
>.|.|TRBJ2-1|TRBV7-2
CASSPSVYNEQFF
TGTGCCAGCAGCCCCTCCGTCTACAATGAGCAGTTCTTC
>.|TRBD1|TRBJ1-2|TRBV7-2
CASSLGQGGMYGYTF
TGTGCCAGCAGCTTGGGACAGGGGGGAATGTACGGCTACACCTTC
>few|TRBD1|TRBJ1-1|TRBV2
CASSEGQGIEAFF
TGTGCCAGCAGTGAGGGACAGGGGATTGAAGCTTTCTTT
>.|TRBD1|TRBJ2-1|TRBV11-3
CASSSHNRGDYNEQFF
TGTGCCAGCAGCTCTCATAACAGGGGCGATTACAATGAGCAGTTCTTC
>.|TRBD2|TRBJ2-7|TRBV7-9
CASSLGGGEQYF
TGTGCCAGCAGCTTAGGCGGGGGGGAGCAGTACTTC
>.|.|TRBJ1-5|TRBV7-8
CASSPGAGAEGLPQHF
TGTGCCAGCAGCCCAGGGGCGGGGGCTGAAGGGTTACCCCAGCATTTT
>.|TRBD1|TRBJ1-2|TRBV6-5
CASSYSDRGIPTF
TGTGCCAGCAGTTACTCGGACAGGGGGATTCCCACCTTC